These T cell receptor beta chains were read from a single sample in a study of blood T cell repertoires in COVID-19. The repertoire was sequenced with immunoSEQ multiplex PCR; TCRdb's copy has only in-frame clones and lacks some. The table has about 29,000 clones, roughly 80% seen once; the top ten hold 1.8%. Sequences were obtained from peripheral blood. These receptors came from a man aged 80 or over with active or convalescent COVID-19. The CDR3 runs from the conserved cysteine through the conserved F or W. The D gene is left open where the match is weak. A clone size is listed for some rows: how often the clone was seen (once, few, many), or a class if it is expanded.

D gene: TRBD1; J gene: TRBJ1-2; clone size: NA; V gene: TRBV14; CDR3 DNA: TGTGCCAGCAGCCAAGATAGGACAGGGTCCTATGGCTACACCTTC; CDR3 protein: CASSQDRTGSYGYTF
D gene: NA; J gene: TRBJ2-5; clone size: few; V gene: TRBV7-3; CDR3 DNA: TGTGCCAGCAGCCAAGGAGTCTCGGAGACCCAGTACTTC; CDR3 protein: CASSQGVSETQYF
D gene: TRBD1; J gene: TRBJ2-5; clone size: once; V gene: TRBV5-1; CDR3 DNA: TGCGCCAGCAGACAGGGGGCAGGGGAGACCCAGTACTTC; CDR3 protein: CASRQGAGETQYF